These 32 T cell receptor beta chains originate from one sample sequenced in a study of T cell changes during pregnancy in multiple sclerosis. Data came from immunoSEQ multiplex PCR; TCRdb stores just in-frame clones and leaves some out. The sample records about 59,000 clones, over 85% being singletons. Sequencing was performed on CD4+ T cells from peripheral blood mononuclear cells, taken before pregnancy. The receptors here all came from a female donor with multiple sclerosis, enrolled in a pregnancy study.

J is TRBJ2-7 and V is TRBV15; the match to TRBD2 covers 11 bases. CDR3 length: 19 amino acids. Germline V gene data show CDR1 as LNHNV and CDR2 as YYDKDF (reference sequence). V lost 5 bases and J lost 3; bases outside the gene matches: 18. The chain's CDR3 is CATSGTTLTRLAGNYEQYF. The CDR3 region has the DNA TGTGCCACCAGCGGAACAACCCTTACGAGACTAGCGGGAAACTACGAGCAGTACTTC.

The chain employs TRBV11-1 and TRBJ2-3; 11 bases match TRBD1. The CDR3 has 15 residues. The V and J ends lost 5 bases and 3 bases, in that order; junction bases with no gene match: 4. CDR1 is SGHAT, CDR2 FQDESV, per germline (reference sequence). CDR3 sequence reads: CASSPGTGGTDTQYF. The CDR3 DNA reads TGTGCCAGCAGCCCCGGGACAGGGGGAACAGATACGCAGTATTTT.

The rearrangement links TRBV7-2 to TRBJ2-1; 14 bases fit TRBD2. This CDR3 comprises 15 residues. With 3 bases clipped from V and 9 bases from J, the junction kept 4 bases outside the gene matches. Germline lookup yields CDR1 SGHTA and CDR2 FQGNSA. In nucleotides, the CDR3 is TGTGCCAGCAGCTTCGGGACTAGCGGGAGAGGTGAGCAGTTCTTC. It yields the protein CASSFGTSGRGEQFF.

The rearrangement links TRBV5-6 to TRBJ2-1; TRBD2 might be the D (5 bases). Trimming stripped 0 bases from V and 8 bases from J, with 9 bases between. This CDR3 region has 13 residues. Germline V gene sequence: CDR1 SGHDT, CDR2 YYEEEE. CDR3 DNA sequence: TGTGCCAGCAGCTTGGCCGCGGGCGATGAGCAGTTCTTC. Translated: CASSLAAGDEQFF.

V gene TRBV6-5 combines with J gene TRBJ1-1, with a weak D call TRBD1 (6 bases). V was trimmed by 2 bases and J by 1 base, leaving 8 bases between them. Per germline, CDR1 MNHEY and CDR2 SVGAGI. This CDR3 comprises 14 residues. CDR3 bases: TGTGCCAGCAGTTACACAGGGACGAACACTGAAGCTTTCTTT. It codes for CASSYTGTNTEAFF.

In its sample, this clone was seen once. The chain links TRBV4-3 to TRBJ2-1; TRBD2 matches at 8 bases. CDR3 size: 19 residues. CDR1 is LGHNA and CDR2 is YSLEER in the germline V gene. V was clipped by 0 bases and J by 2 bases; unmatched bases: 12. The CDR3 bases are TGCGCCAGCAGCCAAGAGGGACTAGGGGTCCTTGGCCCCTACAATGAGCAGTTCTTC. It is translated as CASSQEGLGVLGPYNEQFF.

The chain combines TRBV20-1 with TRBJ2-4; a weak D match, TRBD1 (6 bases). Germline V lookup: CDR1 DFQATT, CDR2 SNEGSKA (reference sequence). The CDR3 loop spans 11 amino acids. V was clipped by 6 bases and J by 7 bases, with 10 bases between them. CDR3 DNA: TGCAGTGCGGAGAGGGGGAACATTCAGTACTTC. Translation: CSAERGNIQYF.

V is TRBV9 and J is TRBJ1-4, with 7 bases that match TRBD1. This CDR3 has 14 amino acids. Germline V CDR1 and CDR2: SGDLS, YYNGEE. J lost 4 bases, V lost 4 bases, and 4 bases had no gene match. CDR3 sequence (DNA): TGTGCCAGCAGCCCGACAGGGCTTAATGAAAAACTGTTTTTT. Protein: CASSPTGLNEKLFF. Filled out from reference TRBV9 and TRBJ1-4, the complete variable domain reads DSGVTQTPKHLITATGQRVTLRCSPRSGDLSVYWYQQSLDQGLQFLIQYYNGEERAKGNILERFSAQQFPDLHSELNLSSLELGDSALYFCASSPTGLNEKLFFGSGTQLSVL.

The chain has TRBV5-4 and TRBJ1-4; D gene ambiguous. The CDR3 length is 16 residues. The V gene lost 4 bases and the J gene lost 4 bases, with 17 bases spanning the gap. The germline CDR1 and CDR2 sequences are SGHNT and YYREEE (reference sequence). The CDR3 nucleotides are TGTGCCAGCAGCCCCCTCCCGGGGTCCGATAATGAAAAACTGTTTTTT. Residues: CASSPLPGSDNEKLFF.

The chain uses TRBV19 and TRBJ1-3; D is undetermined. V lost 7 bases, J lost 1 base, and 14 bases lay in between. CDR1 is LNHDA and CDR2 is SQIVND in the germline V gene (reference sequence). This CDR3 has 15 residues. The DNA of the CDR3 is TGTGCCAGTACCATTTCTTGGAGTTCTGGAAACACCATATATTTT. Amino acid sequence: CASTISWSSGNTIYF. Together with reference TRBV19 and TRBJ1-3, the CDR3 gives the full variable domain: DGGITQSPKYLFRKEGQNVTLSCEQNLNHDAMYWYRQDPGQGLRLIYYSQIVNDFQKGDIAEGYSVSREKKESFPLTVTSAQKNPTAFYLCASTISWSSGNTIYFGEGSWLTVV.

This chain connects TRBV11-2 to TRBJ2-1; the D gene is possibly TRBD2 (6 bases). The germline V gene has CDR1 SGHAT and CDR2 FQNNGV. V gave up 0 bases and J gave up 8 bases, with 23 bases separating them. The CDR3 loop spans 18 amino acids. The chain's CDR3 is CASSLDRLGVGGRDEQFF. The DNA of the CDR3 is TGTGCCAGCAGCTTAGATCGGCTGGGGGTGGGAGGCCGCGATGAGCAGTTCTTC.

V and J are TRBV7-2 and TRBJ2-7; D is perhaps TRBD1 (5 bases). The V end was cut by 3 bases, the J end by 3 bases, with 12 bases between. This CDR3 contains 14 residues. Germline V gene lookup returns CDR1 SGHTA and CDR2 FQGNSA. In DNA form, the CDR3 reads TGTGCCAGCAGCTTTGGGGCCACGGGCTACGAGCAGTACTTC. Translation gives CASSFGATGYEQYF.

CDR3 residues: CASRGRTGFYEQYF. The CDR3 nucleotides are TGTGCCAGTAGAGGGCGGACAGGGTTTTACGAGCAGTACTTC. The chain recombines TRBV19 with TRBJ2-7, with 8 bases fitting TRBD1. V lost 6 bases to trimming and J lost 4 bases; unmatched junction nucleotides: 8. The germline gives CDR1 LNHDA, CDR2 SQIVND (reference sequence). The CDR3 extends over 14 amino acids.

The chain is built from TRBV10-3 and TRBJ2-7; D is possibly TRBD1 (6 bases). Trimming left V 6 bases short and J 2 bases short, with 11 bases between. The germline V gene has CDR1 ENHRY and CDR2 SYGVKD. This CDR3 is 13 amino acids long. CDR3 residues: CAIRPDSTYEQYF. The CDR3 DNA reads TGTGCCATCAGACCGGACAGCACCTACGAGCAGTACTTC.

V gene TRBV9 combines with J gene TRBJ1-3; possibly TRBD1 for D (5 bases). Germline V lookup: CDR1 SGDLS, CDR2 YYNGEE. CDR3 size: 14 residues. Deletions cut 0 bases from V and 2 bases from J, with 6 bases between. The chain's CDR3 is CASSVEGTGNTIYF. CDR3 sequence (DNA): TGTGCCAGCAGCGTAGAGGGGACTGGAAACACCATATATTTT.

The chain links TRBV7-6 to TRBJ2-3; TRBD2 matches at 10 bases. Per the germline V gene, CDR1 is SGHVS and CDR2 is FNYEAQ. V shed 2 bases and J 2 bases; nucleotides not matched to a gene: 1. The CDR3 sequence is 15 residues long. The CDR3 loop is CASSLLAGVTDTQYF. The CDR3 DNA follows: TGTGCCAGCAGCTTACTAGCGGGGGTCACAGATACGCAGTATTTT.

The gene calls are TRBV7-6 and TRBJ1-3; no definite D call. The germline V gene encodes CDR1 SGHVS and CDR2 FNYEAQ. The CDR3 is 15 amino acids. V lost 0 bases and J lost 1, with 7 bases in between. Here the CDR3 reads CASSLAAGSGNTIYF. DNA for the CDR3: TGTGCCAGCAGCTTAGCTGCGGGATCTGGAAACACCATATATTTT.

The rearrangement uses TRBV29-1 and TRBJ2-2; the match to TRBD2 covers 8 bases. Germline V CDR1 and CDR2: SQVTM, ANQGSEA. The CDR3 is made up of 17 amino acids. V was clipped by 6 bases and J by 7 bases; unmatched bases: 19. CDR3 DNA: TGCAGCGTGGCGGGAGGCGGGATCATGGCGGGTTTCGGGGAGCTGTTTTTT. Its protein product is CSVAGGGIMAGFGELFF.

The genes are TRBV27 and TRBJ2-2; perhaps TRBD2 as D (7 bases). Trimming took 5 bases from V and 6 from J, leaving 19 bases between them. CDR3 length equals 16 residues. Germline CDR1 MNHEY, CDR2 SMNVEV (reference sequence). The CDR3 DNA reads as TGTGCCAGCAGTCCGTTAGGGGGGGGCGTCGCCGGGGAGCTGTTTTTT. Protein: CASSPLGGGVAGELFF.

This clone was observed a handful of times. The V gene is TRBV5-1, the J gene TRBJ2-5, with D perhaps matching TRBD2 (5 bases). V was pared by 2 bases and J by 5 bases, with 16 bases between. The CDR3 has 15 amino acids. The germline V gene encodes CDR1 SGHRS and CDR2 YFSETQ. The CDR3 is CASSLGLRQRETQYF. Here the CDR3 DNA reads TGCGCCAGCAGCTTAGGGTTGCGCCAGCGGGAGACCCAGTACTTC.

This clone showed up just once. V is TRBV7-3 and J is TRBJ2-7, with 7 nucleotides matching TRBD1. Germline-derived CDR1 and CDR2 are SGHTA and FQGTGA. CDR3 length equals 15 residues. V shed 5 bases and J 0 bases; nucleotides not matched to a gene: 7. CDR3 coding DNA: TGTGCCAGCAGCCAGGGACAGAGCCCCTCCTACGAGCAGTACTTC. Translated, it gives CASSQGQSPSYEQYF.

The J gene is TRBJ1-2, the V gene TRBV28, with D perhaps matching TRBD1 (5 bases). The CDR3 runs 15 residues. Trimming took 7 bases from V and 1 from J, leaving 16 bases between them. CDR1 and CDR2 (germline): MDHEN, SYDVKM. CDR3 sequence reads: CASTYGTHFNYGYTF. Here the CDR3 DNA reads TGTGCCAGCACGTATGGGACTCACTTTAACTATGGCTACACCTTC.

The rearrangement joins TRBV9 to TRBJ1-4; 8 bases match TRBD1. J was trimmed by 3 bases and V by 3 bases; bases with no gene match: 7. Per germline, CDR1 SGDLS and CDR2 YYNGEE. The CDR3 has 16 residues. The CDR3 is CASSAGQGLSNEKLFF. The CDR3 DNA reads TGTGCCAGCAGCGCCGGACAGGGCTTGTCTAATGAAAAACTGTTTTTT.

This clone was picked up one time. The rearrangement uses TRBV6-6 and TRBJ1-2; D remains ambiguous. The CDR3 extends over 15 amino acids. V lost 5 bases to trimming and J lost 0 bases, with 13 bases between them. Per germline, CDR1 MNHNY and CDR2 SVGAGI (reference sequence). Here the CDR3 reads CASSAPAEANYGYTF. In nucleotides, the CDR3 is TGTGCCAGCAGTGCTCCAGCGGAAGCTAACTATGGCTACACCTTC.

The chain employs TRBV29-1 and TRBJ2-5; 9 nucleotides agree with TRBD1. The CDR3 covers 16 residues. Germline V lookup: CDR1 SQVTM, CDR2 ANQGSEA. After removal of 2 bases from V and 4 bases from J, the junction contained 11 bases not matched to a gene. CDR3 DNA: TGCAGCGTTGAATTGGCCACAGGGGGCAAGGTAGAGACCCAGTACTTC. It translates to CSVELATGGKVETQYF.

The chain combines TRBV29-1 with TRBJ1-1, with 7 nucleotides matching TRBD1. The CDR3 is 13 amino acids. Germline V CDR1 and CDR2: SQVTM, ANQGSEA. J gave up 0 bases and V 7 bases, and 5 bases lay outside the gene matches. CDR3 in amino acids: CSGTGDLNTEAFF. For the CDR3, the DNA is TGCAGCGGTACAGGGGACCTGAACACTGAAGCTTTCTTT.

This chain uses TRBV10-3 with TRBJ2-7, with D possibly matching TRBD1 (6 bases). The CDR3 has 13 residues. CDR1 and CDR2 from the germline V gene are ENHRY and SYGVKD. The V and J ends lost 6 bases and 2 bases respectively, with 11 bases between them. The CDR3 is CAISGQQTYEQYF. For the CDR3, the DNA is TGTGCCATCAGCGGACAGCAGACCTACGAGCAGTACTTC.

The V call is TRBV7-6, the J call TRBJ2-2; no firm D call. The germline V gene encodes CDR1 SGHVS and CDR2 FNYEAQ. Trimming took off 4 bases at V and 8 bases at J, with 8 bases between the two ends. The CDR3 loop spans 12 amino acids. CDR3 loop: CASSSTEGELFF. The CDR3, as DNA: TGTGCCAGCAGCTCCACCGAGGGGGAGCTGTTTTTT.

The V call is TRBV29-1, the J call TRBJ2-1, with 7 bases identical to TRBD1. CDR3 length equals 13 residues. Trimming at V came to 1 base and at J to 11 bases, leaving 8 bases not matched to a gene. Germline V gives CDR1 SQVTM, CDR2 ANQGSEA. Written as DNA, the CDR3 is TGCAGCGTTGAAGGGGGGACAGCGGACAAGCAGTTCTTC. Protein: CSVEGGTADKQFF.

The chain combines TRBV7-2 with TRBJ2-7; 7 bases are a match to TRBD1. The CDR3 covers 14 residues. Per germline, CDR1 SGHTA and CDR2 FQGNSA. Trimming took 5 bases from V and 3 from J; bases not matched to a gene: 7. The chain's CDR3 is CASSARDSDYEQYF. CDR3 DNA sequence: TGTGCCAGCAGCGCCCGGGACAGCGACTACGAGCAGTACTTC. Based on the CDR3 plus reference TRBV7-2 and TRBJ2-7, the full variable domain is GAGVSQSPSNKVTEKGKDVELRCDPISGHTALYWYRQSLGQGLEFLIYFQGNSAPDKSGLPSDRFSAERTGGSVSTLTIQRTQQEDSAVYLCASSARDSDYEQYFGPGTRLTVT.

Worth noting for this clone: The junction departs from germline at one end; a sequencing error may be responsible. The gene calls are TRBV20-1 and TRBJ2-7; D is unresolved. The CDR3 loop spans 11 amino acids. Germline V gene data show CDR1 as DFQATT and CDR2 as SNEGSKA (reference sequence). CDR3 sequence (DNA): TGCAGTGCAACATATTCCTCCGAGCAGTACTTC. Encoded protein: CSATYSSEQYF.

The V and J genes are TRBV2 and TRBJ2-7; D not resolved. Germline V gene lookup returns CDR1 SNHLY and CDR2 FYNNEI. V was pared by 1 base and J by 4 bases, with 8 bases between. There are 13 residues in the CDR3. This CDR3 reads CASSEVREYEQYF. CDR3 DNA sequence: TGTGCCAGCAGTGAAGTACGAGAATACGAGCAGTACTTC.